This T cell receptor beta chain is drawn from a study of blood T cell repertoires in COVID-19 (dated by TCRdb to about 2020). With respect to the entire study: Samples from collaborators originated in the United States, Italy and Spain and spanned both the acute and convalescent phases of COVID-19. Nearly every sample came with metadata listing a de-identified subject ID, COVID-19 status, age in years and sex. Samples were obtained from the ongoing ImmuneRACE study (first 160 participants) and from about 1,300 subjects provided by 6 global collaborators. The material from the prospective study consisted of cDNA or gDNA derived from T cells, B-cell-depleted T cells, or PBMCs. The repertoires were released in a freely available public database meant as a resource for research on the immune response to SARS-CoV-2. Deeply sampled blood TCRbeta repertoires from subjects exposed to, actively infected with, or recovered from COVID-19 were included in the dataset. Where available, HLA class I and class II types were taken from metadata supplied by the sample provider and were not determined by assay-based typing. Summary of the overall study and its limitations: The amount of clinical and demographic metadata varied by source and participant and was provided uncurated.

Note on this clone: The antigen it binds to is not known. No much larger clonotype is one base removed from it; base qualities were not supplied.

The germline V gene sets CDR1 to SGHRS and CDR2 to YFSETQ. The germline V and J ends show losses of 3 bases and 2 bases respectively, and no gene match explains 0 bases of the junction. Measured from the cysteine to the phenylalanine, the CDR3 is 14 residues long. The CDR3 DNA has 42 bases and is translated from base 1. The collaborating institutions used their own protocols to collect whole blood in K2EDTA tubes. For TCRbeta analysis, collaborators shipped samples as frozen whole blood, isolated PBMCs, or DNA extracted from either of those sample types. TCRbeta CDR3 regions were amplified from genomic DNA using the immunoSEQ Assay, a bias-controlled multiplex PCR. The paper's data handling went like this. Nucleated cell counts per sample were estimated from amplification of reference gene primers within the assay. To quantify the absolute abundance of each unique TCRbeta CDR3 rearrangement, sequence reads were collapsed and filtered. Productive Simpson clonality was computed per sample as the square root of Simpson's diversity index over productive rearrangements. As stored in TCRdb, this immuneACCESS dataset retains in-frame rearrangements with V and J assigned. A fraction of the clones does not appear; measured against another copy, unresolved V genes explain less than half of the discrepancy, and the remainder lacks a known reason. The D gene and trimming were derived from the DNA, and the V and J assignments and clone size from that table. Present in this sample are about 110,000 clones, around 83% of which were seen just once. The ten largest make up roughly 4% of the sample.

The V and J genes are TRBV5-1 and TRBJ2-5, and TRBD2 matches 11 of the central bases. Input material: peripheral blood. The sequence came from a man in his 70s with acute or convalescent COVID-19. The CDR3 here reads CASSWTSGQETQYF. The DNA is TGCGCCAGCAGCTGGACTAGCGGGCAAGAGACCCAGTACTTC.